One sample yielded the 9 T cell receptor beta chains listed below, sequenced in a study of T cell responses to AZD1222 COVID-19 vaccine. Profiled with immunoSEQ multiplex PCR; TCRdb holds only in-frame clones, not every one. Of around 99,000 clones listed, around 87% are singletons. The specimen was peripheral blood, collected on day 0 of AZD1222 vaccination. Every receptor here comes from an adult in good health.

This clone is a singleton in its sample. The J gene is TRBJ1-6, the V gene TRBV2; 8 bases agree with TRBD1. The CDR3 sequence is 16 residues long. The germline V gene encodes CDR1 SNHLY and CDR2 FYNNEI. V lost 3 bases to trimming and J lost 1 base; unmatched junction nucleotides: 2. The CDR3 DNA is TGTGCCAGCAGTGACAGGGGGCAGTCCTATAATTCACCCCTCCACTTT. Amino acids: CASSDRGQSYNSPLHF.

The chain is built from TRBV19 and TRBJ2-7; D unclear. V dropped 4 bases and J dropped 2 bases, with 12 bases sitting between them. The germline CDR1 and CDR2 sequences are LNHDA and SQIVND (reference sequence). The CDR3 runs 14 residues. Here the CDR3 reads CASSTGWSPYEQYF. CDR3 bases: TGTGCCAGTAGTACTGGGTGGAGCCCCTACGAGCAGTACTTC.

The V and J genes are TRBV11-3 and TRBJ2-1; TRBD1 matches at 8 bases. The CDR3 is 14 residues long. Germline lookup yields CDR1 SGHNT and CDR2 YENEEA. With 6 bases clipped from V and 7 bases from J, the junction kept 8 bases outside the gene matches. As DNA, the CDR3 is TGTGCCAGCAGTGGACAGGGTATAGGGAATGAGCAGTTCTTC. It specifies CASSGQGIGNEQFF. Looking up the rest from reference TRBV11-3 and TRBJ2-1 gives the full variable domain: EAGVVQSPRYKIIEKKQPVAFWCNPISGHNTLYWYLQNLGQGPELLIRYENEEAVDDSQLPKDRFSAERLKGVDSTLKIQPAELGDSAVYLCASSGQGIGNEQFFGPGTRLTVL.

The J gene is TRBJ2-1, the V gene TRBV7-2; D possibly matches TRBD1 or TRBD2 (6 bases each). This CDR3 is 15 amino acids long. Germline V gene data show CDR1 as SGHTA and CDR2 as FQGNSA. Trimming pared 2 bases from V and 7 bases from J, leaving 15 bases between. In DNA, the CDR3 is TGTGCCAGCAGCTTAACGGGGGCCTCGAGGAATGAGCAGTTCTTC. This encodes CASSLTGASRNEQFF.

The chain combines TRBV9 with TRBJ1-2; 8 bases match TRBD1. CDR1 is SGDLS and CDR2 is YYNGEE in the germline V gene. J lost 5 bases, V lost 4 bases, and 7 bases had no gene match. The CDR3 is made up of 14 amino acids. The CDR3 spells CASSPDRGYYGYTF. The CDR3 DNA is TGTGCCAGCAGCCCAGACAGGGGCTATTATGGCTACACCTTC. The full variable domain, in which reference TRBV9 and TRBJ1-2 provide the parts outside the CDR3, is DSGVTQTPKHLITATGQRVTLRCSPRSGDLSVYWYQQSLDQGLQFLIQYYNGEERAKGNILERFSAQQFPDLHSELNLSSLELGDSALYFCASSPDRGYYGYTFGSGTRLTVV.

The chain links TRBV12-5 to TRBJ1-5; TRBD1 is a possible D gene (5 bases). Germline CDR1 reads LGHNT; CDR2 reads FRNRAP. This CDR3 comprises 12 residues. The V end was cut by 6 bases, the J end by 9 bases, with 12 bases between. In nucleotides, the CDR3 is TGTGCTAGTGGCTACCCTGGGGGGCCCCAGCATTTT. Translating gives CASGYPGGPQHF.

V and J are TRBV4-3 and TRBJ2-7; 7 bases align to TRBD1. Germline V lookup: CDR1 LGHNA, CDR2 YSLEER. Trimming at V came to 0 bases and at J to 5 bases, leaving 7 bases not matched to a gene. The CDR3 has 15 amino acids. CDR3 nucleotides: TGCGCCAGCAGCCAAGACCCCACAGGGGCCGACGAGCAGTACTTC. Residues: CASSQDPTGADEQYF.

V gene TRBV4-3 combines with J gene TRBJ1-2; D gene unclear. This CDR3 region has 14 residues. V dropped 0 bases and J dropped 4 bases, with 9 bases sitting between them. Germline CDR1 and CDR2: LGHNA and YSLEER. CDR3 region: CASSQDPQRYGYTF. The CDR3 DNA follows: TGCGCCAGCAGCCAAGATCCCCAGCGCTATGGCTACACCTTC.

The count of this clone is one. The chain couples TRBV9 to TRBJ1-1, with a possible D match to TRBD1 (5 bases). The CDR3 spans 14 residues. The V gene's germline CDR1 is SGDLS and CDR2 YYNGEE. The V end lost 0 bases, the J end lost 8 bases, and 14 bases lay between the germline ends. In nucleotides, the CDR3 is TGTGCCAGCAGCGTAGGGGGTCAGGGAGCCGAAGCTTTCTTT. It yields the protein CASSVGGQGAEAFF.